The clone carrying this TCR beta chain occurred a few times. Its antigen remains unknown. Data came from immunoSEQ multiplex PCR; TCRdb stores just in-frame clones and leaves some out. The sample gives about 200,000 clones, more than 70% of which show up once; roughly 1.6% is in the top ten. The source of the sample is a study of cytomegalovirus exposure and HLA in healthy donors. Study background: The use of the same platform for the approximately 110 validation repertoires and the roughly 730 first-cohort repertoires was reported by a later analysis.

The CDR3 covers 14 residues. The germline gives CDR1 WSHSY, CDR2 SAAADI. J lost 4 bases, V lost 7 bases, and 5 bases had no gene match. Findings and limits, study-wide: Subsequent analysis found a tendency for first-cohort TCR clusters to co-occur within the 120 or so validation repertoires. The authors confirmed in vitro that a few CMV-associated chains were specific for CMV antigens. Rarity marked most TCR sequences, yet some public TCRs occurred in many donors.

The origin of this receptor is a young woman in good health and CMV-seronegative. Sample: PBMCs. V and J are TRBV10-2 and TRBJ1-5; the match to TRBD1 covers 9 bases. The CDR3 sequence: CASTLGQGNQPQHF. In DNA form, the CDR3 reads TGCGCCAGCACCTTGGGACAGGGTAATCAGCCCCAGCATTTT.